The source of this TCR beta chain is a study of blood T cell repertoires in COVID-19. About the study: The samples span acute and convalescent COVID-19 from the United States, Italy and Spain. From T cells, B-cell-depleted T cells, or PBMCs came the material, which was cDNA or gDNA.

As handled by the study authors: Nucleated cell number was recorded as an estimate derived from reference gene primer amplification. Only in-frame clones appear in the TCRdb table, and some are missing; sequencing was by immunoSEQ multiplex PCR. V, J and clone size were drawn from that table, and D and trimming were deduced from the DNA. In the table there are 400,000 to 450,000 clones, approximately 90% of which are singletons. Looked up from germline, CDR1 is SGHVS and CDR2 is FQNEAQ. The CDR3 spans 15 residues. Germline trimming cut 3 bases from V and 4 bases from J; bases unmatched to any gene: 5.

Sequencing was carried out using peripheral blood. The chain has TRBV7-8 and TRBJ2-3; 9 bases agree with TRBD1. The clonotype comes from a woman aged 25 to 39 with active or convalescent COVID-19. The CDR3 DNA is TGTGCCAGCAGCTTGAACAGGGGGCCCGCAGATACGCAGTATTTT. This codes for CASSLNRGPADTQYF.